This TCR beta chain was recorded in a study of CD8 T cells in Susac syndrome. An amount of RNA that ranged from about 0.45 to 1 ug was reverse transcribed with random hexamers. One entry per CDR3 protein results from TCRdb running MiXCR on the immunoSEQ multiplex PCR reads. Here the sample spans about 190,000 distinct CDR3 sequences, 90% to 95% being singletons. This clonotype was obtained from a human donor in good health. The sequenced material came from CD4+ T cells from PBMCs.

The CDR3, as DNA: TGTGCCAGCTCACCCGTTGCAGGGGTCAACTACAATGAGCAGTTCTTC. Translating it yields CASSPVAGVNYNEQFF. This rearrangement joins TRBV18 to TRBJ2-1; possible D gene TRBD1, 6 bases. The germline V gene encodes CDR1 KGHSH and CDR2 LQKENI. The CDR3 covers 16 residues. Trimming shortened V by 3 bases and J by 3 bases, and 15 bases separated the two germline ends.